This T cell receptor beta chain was sequenced during a study of tumor-infiltrating lymphocytes in primary liver carcinoma (dated by TCRdb to 2016 to 2017). With respect to the entire study: The five patients, three men and two women aged 30 to 69 years, had hepatocellular carcinoma (four) or combined HCC and intrahepatic cholangiocarcinoma (one). The five patients had tumors staged T1-T3 N0M0, with maximum diameters ranging from about 4.2 to 11 cm. Samples yielded roughly 3.5 to 8 million productive TCRbeta reads; read depth did not differ significantly between tissue types. Across five regions of each liver tumor, along with adjacent normal tissue and blood, the study brought together TCRbeta repertoire sequencing, expression microarrays and whole-exome sequencing. A total of 35 specimens from 5 patients went through TCRbeta repertoire sequencing, namely 25 tumor regions, 5 adjacent noncancerous liver tissues and 5 peripheral blood samples. Agilent mRNA microarray profiling was performed on the roughly 24 tumor region samples to relate TCRbeta repertoire diversity to the local molecular phenotype. Reproducibility between technical replicate repertoires was high, with correlation coefficients above 0.95 and mean shared-clone rates approximately 0.88. On the study overall, not on this receptor specifically: Compared with blood, tumors had a significantly larger share of the repertoire taken up by the top 250 clones (p = 0.039). Only the TCR beta chain was sequenced, so true repertoire diversity is likely underestimated because unpaired alpha chains were not captured. The study included only four or five patients, and the authors note findings should be validated in a larger study. Bulk unsorted samples precluded comparing CD4+ and CD8+ T cell repertoires. Just about 7.5-24% of top clones turned up in all five regions of a tumor, which suggests spatial heterogeneity among tumor-infiltrating T cells. Consistent with antigen-driven expansion, pairs of tumor regions showed higher repertoire overlap (mean around 35%) than either tumor-adjacent pairs (about 17%) or tumor-blood pairs (around 14%).

Starting from 450 to 500 ng total RNA, TCRbeta-specific cDNA was produced by reverse transcription with a constant-region primer and ProtoScript II reverse transcriptase. Three nested multiplex PCR rounds, following a slightly modified ARM-PCR procedure, were used to build the TCRbeta libraries. Each of the first two PCR rounds ran for approximately 10 cycles and used multiplex TRBV1-TRBV30 forward primers together with a Cbeta reverse primer. Sample barcodes and Illumina adapters were attached in a final 25-cycle PCR using Deep VentR polymerase. Amplicons of 200-500 bp were gel-purified with a QIAquick gel extraction kit before sequencing. TCRbeta amplicons were sequenced on an Illumina HiSeq 2500 with 250-bp paired-end reads. The source study handled its data this way. Quality trimming of reads was performed with Trimmomatic v0.33, and paired reads were merged with FLASH v1.2.11 so that full CDR3 sequences could be recovered. MiGEC v1.2.1b assigned V, D and J germline segments to the rearranged TCRbeta sequences. Clonotype statistics and Shannon-Wiener diversity indices were computed with VDJtools v1.0.0. Except for diversity analysis, only the 250 most abundant clonotypes of each sample were used in subsequent analyses to reduce sampling bias. TCRdb handled the public reads itself, with Q25 trimming in fastp and clone calling in MiXCR, and kept productive beta chains. Every entry covers one CDR3 protein and lists the most common genes and DNA from its rows. Here the V and J calls rest on TCRdb's processing, not on the authors' analysis. Here the sample has about 35,000 distinct CDR3 sequences; 74% occur a single time. Together, the top ten hold less than 20% of the sample.

Measured from the cysteine to the phenylalanine, the CDR3 is 20 residues long. The sequence is cut down to CDR3 DNA, 60 bases in frame from base 1. According to the germline V gene, CDR1 reads LGHNA and CDR2 reads YSLEER. Without any cell sorting, total RNA and DNA were extracted together from approximately 20-30 mg of bulk tissue using the AllPrep DNA/RNA mini kit. Between late 2015 and early 2016, roughly five patients in China with histopathologically diagnosed primary liver carcinoma had surgical resection. Chronic HBV infection was present in the patients, and the patients were treatment-naive at sampling. Each tumor was sampled at five spatially separated regions: the tumor centre plus the superior, inferior, left-lateral and right-lateral poles. Histological examination found more than 80% viable tumor cells in every tumor sample. Fresh tumor and adjacent tissue pieces were bisected, with one half stored in RNAlater at -80 degrees C and the other half sent for histology.

This clonotype was seen once. What this receptor recognizes is not known. One end of the junction varies from germline; a read error may be responsible. This TCR was recovered from a man aged 40-49 years with primary liver carcinoma and hepatitis B virus infection. Recombination joined TRBV4-3 with TRBJ1-6; TRBD1 could be the D gene, as 6 bases match. Sequencing was performed on liver tumor tissue from sampling region 4. Sample cell subset or site, as interpreted from the label and publication: tumor region T4, right-lateral pole. The CDR3 reads CASSQGLQGQGSSYNSPLHF. The DNA sequence is given as TGCGCTAGCAGTCAAGGTCTACAAGGGCAGGGGTCGTCCTATAATTCACCCCTCCACTTT.